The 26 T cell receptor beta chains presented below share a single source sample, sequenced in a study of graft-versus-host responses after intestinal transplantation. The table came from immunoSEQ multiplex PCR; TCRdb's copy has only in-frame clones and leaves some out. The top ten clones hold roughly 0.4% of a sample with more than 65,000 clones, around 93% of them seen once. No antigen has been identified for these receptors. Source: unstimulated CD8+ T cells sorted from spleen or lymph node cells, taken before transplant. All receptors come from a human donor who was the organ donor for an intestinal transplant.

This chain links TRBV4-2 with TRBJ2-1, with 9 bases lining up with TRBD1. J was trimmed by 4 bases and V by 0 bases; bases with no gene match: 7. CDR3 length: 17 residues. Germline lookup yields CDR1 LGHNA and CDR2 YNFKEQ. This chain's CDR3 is CASSQDRGDRGYNEQFF. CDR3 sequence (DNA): TGTGCCAGCAGCCAAGATCGAGGAGACAGGGGGTACAATGAGCAGTTCTTC.

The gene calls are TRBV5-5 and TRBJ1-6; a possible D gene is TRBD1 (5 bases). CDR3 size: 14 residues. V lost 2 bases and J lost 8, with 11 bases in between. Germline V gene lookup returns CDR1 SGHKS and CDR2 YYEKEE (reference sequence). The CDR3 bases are TGTGCCAGCAGCTTCGGCGGGGGGGATTCACCCCTCCACTTT. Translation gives CASSFGGGDSPLHF. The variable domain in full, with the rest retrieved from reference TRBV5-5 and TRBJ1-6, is DAGVTQSPTHLIKTRGQQVTLRCSPISGHKSVSWYQQVLGQGPQFIFQYYEKEERGRGNFPDRFSARQFPNYSSELNVNALLLGDSALYLCASSFGGGDSPLHFGNGTRLTVT.

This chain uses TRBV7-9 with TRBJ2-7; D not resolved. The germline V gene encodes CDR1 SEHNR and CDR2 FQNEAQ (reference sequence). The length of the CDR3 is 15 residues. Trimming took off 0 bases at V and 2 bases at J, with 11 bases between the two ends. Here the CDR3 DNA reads TGTGCCAGCAGCTTAGCGGCAGGCCAAACCTACGAGCAGTACTTC. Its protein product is CASSLAAGQTYEQYF.

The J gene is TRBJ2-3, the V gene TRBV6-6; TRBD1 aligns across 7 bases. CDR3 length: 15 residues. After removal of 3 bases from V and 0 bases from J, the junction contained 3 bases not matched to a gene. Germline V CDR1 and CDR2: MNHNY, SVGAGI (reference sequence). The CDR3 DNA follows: TGTGCCAGCAGTTATTGGACAGGTAGCACAGATACGCAGTATTTT. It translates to CASSYWTGSTDTQYF.

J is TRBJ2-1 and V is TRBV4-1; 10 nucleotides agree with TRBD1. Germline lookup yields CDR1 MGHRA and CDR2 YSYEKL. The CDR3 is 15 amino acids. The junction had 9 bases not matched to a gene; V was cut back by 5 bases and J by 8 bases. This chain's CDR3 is CASSIMGTGADEQFF. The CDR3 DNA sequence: TGCGCCAGCAGCATTATGGGGACAGGGGCCGATGAGCAGTTCTTC.

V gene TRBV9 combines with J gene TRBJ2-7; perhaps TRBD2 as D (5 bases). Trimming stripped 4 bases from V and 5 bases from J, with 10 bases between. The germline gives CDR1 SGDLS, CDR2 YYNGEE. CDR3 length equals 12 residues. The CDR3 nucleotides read TGTGCCAGCAGCATCGCGGGCGACGAGCAGTACTTC. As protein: CASSIAGDEQYF.

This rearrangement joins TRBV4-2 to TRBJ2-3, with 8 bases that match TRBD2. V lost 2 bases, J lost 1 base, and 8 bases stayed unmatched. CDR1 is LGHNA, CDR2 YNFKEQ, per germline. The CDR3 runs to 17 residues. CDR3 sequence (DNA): TGTGCCAGCAGCCAATTTCGGGGTAGCGGGGGCACAGATACGCAGTATTTT. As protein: CASSQFRGSGGTDTQYF.

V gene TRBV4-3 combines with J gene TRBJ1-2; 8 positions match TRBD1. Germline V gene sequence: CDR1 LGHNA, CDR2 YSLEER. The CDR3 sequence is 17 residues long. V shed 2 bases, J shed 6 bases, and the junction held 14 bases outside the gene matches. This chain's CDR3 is CASSQFTGRTGMDGYTF. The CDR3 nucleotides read TGCGCCAGCAGCCAATTCACTGGTAGGACAGGGATGGATGGCTACACCTTC.

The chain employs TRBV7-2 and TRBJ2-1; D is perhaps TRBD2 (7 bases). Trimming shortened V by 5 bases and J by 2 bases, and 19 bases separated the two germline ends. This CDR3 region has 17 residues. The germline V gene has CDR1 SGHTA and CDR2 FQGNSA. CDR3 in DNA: TGTGCCAGCAGCCCCTCCTCGACGGGGGGCCCCTACAATGAGCAGTTCTTC. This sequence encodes CASSPSSTGGPYNEQFF.

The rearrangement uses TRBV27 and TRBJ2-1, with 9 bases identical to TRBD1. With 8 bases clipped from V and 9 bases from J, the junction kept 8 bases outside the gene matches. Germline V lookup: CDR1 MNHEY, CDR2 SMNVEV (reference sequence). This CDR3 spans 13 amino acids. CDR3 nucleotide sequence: TGTGCCAGCTGTGAACAGGGGGCAGGTGAGCAGTTCTTC. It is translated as CASCEQGAGEQFF.

The CDR3 here is CASNFGLGNEQYF. CDR3 in DNA: TGTGCCAGCAATTTCGGCCTAGGTAACGAGCAGTACTTC. This chain joins TRBV27 and TRBJ2-7; D not certain. CDR3 length: 13 residues. Trimming removed 7 bases from V and 5 bases from J, with 15 bases in between. CDR1 is MNHEY, CDR2 SMNVEV, per germline (reference sequence).

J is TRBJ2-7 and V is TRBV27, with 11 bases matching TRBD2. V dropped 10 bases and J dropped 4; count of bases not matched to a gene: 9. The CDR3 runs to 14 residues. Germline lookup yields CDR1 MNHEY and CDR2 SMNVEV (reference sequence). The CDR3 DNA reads TGTGCCACCAATAGCGGGGGGGCCCAGTACGAGCAGTACTTC. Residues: CATNSGGAQYEQYF.

CDR3 protein: CASSLSGQGDEQYF. CDR3 DNA sequence: TGTGCCAGCAGTTTATCCGGACAGGGAGACGAGCAGTACTTC. The chain has TRBV27 and TRBJ2-7; the match to TRBD1 covers 8 bases. Germline V gives CDR1 MNHEY, CDR2 SMNVEV (reference sequence). V shed 0 bases, J shed 5 bases, and the junction held 3 bases outside the gene matches. There are 14 residues in the CDR3.

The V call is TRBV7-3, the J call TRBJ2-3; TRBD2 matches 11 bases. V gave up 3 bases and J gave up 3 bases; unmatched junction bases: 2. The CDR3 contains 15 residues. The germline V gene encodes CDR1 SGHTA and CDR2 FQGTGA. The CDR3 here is CASSLTSGVTDTQYF. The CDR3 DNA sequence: TGTGCCAGCAGCTTGACTAGCGGGGTAACAGATACGCAGTATTTT.

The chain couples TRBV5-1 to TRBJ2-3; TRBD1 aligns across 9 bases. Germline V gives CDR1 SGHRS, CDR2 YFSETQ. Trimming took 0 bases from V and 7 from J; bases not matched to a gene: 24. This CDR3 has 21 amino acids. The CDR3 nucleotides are TGCGCCAGCAGCTTGGGGGACCGGGACAGGGTGTTTCCGAAGGGGACGTATACGCAGTATTTT. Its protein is CASSLGDRDRVFPKGTYTQYF.

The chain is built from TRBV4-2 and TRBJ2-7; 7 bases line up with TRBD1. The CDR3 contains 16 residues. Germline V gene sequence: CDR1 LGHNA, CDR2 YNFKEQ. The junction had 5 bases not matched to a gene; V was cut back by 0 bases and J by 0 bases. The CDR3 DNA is TGTGCCAGCAGCCAAGATCGTTGGGACAGCTCCTACGAGCAGTACTTC. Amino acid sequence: CASSQDRWDSSYEQYF.

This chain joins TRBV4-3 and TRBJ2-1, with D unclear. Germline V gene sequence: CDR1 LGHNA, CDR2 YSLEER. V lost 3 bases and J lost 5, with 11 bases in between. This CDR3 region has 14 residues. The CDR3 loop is CASSHALENNEQFF. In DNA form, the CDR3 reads TGCGCCAGCAGCCATGCCTTGGAGAACAATGAGCAGTTCTTC.

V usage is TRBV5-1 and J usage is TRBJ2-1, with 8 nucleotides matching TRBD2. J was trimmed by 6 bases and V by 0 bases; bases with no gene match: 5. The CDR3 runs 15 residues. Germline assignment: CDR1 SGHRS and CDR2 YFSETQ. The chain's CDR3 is CASSLAGGAGNEQFF. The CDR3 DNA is TGCGCCAGCAGCTTGGCCGGGGGGGCCGGCAATGAGCAGTTCTTC.

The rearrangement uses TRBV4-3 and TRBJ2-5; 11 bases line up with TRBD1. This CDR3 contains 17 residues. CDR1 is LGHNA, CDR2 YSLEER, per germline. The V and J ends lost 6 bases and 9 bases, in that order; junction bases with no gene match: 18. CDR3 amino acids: CASSQLWGQGTGGAQYF. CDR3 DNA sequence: TGCGCCAGCAGTCAATTGTGGGGACAAGGGACAGGGGGGGCCCAGTACTTC.

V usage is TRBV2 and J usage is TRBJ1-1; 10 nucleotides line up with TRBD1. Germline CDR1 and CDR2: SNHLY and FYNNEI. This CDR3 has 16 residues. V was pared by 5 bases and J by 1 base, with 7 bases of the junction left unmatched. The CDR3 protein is CASSIYGDRGNTEAFF. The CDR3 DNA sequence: TGTGCCAGCAGTATTTATGGGGACAGGGGGAACACTGAAGCTTTCTTT.

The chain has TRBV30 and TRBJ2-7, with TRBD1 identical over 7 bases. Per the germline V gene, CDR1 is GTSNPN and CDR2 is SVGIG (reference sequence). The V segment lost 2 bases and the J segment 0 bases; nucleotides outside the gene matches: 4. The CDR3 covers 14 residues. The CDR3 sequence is CAWSIGTASYEQYF. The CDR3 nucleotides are TGTGCCTGGAGTATCGGGACAGCCTCCTACGAGCAGTACTTC.

CDR3 sequence (DNA): TGTGCCAGCAGTTTAGGGTGGAGAGCTTTCTTT. It codes for CASSLGWRAFF. The chain joins TRBV27 to TRBJ1-1; D is ambiguous. The V gene's germline CDR1 is MNHEY and CDR2 SMNVEV (reference sequence). This CDR3 region has 11 residues. V lost 2 bases and J lost 10, with 8 bases in between.

In nucleotides, the CDR3 is TGCGCCAGCAGCCAAGATAGGGGGGGGATTAGCACAGATACGCAGTATTTT. Amino acids: CASSQDRGGISTDTQYF. V gene TRBV4-3 combines with J gene TRBJ2-3; tentatively, D is TRBD2 (7 bases). Germline loops: CDR1 LGHNA, CDR2 YSLEER. Trimming removed 0 bases at V and 0 bases at J, with 13 bases between. This CDR3 spans 17 amino acids.

DNA of the CDR3: TGTGCCAGCAGCTTACCTCAGGGTACAGATACGCAGTATTTT. It yields the protein CASSLPQGTDTQYF. V and J are TRBV7-9 and TRBJ2-3, with TRBD1 as a possible D gene (5 bases). The length of the CDR3 is 14 residues. Germline loops: CDR1 SEHNR, CDR2 FQNEAQ (reference sequence). V was shortened by 2 bases and J by 3 bases, with 9 bases between the two germline ends.

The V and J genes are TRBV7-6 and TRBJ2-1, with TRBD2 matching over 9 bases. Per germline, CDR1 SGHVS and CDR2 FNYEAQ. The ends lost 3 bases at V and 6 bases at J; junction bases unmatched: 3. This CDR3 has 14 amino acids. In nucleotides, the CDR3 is TGTGCCAGCAGCTTTAGCGGGGGTGGCAATGAGCAGTTCTTC. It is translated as CASSFSGGGNEQFF. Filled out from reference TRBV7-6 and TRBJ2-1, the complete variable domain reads GAGVSQSPRYKVTKRGQDVALRCDPISGHVSLYWYRQALGQGPEFLTYFNYEAQQDKSGLPNDRFSAERPEGSISTLTIQRTEQRDSAMYRCASSFSGGGNEQFFGPGTRLTVL.

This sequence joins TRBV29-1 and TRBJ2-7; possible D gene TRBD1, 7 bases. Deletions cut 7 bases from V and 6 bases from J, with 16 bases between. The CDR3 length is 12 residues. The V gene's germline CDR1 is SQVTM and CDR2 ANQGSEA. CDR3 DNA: TGCAGCGGGAGGGGGCAGGGGCGCGAGCAGTACTTC. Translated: CSGRGQGREQYF.